A selection of T cell receptor beta chains follows, all from one sample in a study of breast tumors, draining lymph nodes, adjacent tissues. TCRdb used MiXCR to reprocess the multiplex PCR reads, holding one entry per CDR3 protein. The sample has about 46,000 distinct CDR3 sequences, roughly 23% seen once. The sequenced material came from breast tumor tissue. These receptor sequences come from a female donor with breast cancer. Some clones in this sample may be carry-over from other donors' samples. CDR3s include the opening cysteine and the closing phenylalanine or tryptophan. Each record gives: CDR3 protein, CDR3 DNA, J gene, D gene, clone size, V gene. A D gene is named only where the DNA matches it firmly. Clone size, where shown, is once, few, many, or a class for clones that have expanded.

CASSKGLAKNTGELFF,TGTGCCAGCAGCAAGGGACTAGCAAAGAACACCGGGGAGCTGTTTTTT,TRBJ2-2,TRBD2,NA,TRBV7-9
CASSSTAGASRYYEQYF,TGTGCCAGCAGCTCAACAGCGGGAGCATCCCGGTACTACGAGCAGTACTTC,TRBJ2-7,TRBD2,many,TRBV7-2
CASSLRGDYEQYF,TGTGCCAGCAGTTTACGGGGAGACTACGAGCAGTACTTC,TRBJ2-7,NA,NA,TRBV28
CASSSDRNTGELFF,TGTGCCAGCAGTTCGGACAGGAACACCGGGGAGCTGTTTTTT,TRBJ2-2,NA,many,TRBV5-4
CSVELWGGGGGNGYTF,TGCAGCGTTGAATTATGGGGGGGGGGGGGTGGTAATGGCTACACCTTC,TRBJ1-2,NA,NA,TRBV29-1
CASSFYRSAETQYF,TGTGCCAGCAGTTTTTACAGGTCCGCCGAGACCCAGTACTTC,TRBJ2-5,NA,few,TRBV28
CASNEILGTPEQYF,TGTGCCAGCAACGAAATCCTCGGAACTCCCGAGCAGTACTTC,TRBJ2-7,NA,many,TRBV6-5
CASSNSGANTGELFF,TGTGCCAGCAGCAATAGCGGGGCCAACACCGGGGAGCTGTTTTTT,TRBJ2-2,TRBD2,many,TRBV11-3
CSVRTSGLYNEQFF,TGCAGCGTTAGGACTAGCGGGCTCTACAATGAGCAGTTCTTC,TRBJ2-1,TRBD2,many,TRBV29-1
CASSPRQGVYNEQFF,TGTGCCAGCTCACCACGACAGGGGGTCTACAATGAGCAGTTCTTC,TRBJ2-1,TRBD1,many,TRBV18
CASSEDPEGFYNEQFF,TGTGCCAGCAGTGAAGATCCCGAAGGGTTTTACAATGAGCAGTTCTTC,TRBJ2-1,NA,NA,TRBV2
CASSLGGLGTDTQYF,TGTGCCAGCAGCTTGGGGGGGCTTGGCACAGATACGCAGTATTTT,TRBJ2-3,NA,many,TRBV7-9
CASRTSGYNEQFF,TGTGCCAGTAGGACTAGCGGGTACAATGAGCAGTTCTTC,TRBJ2-1,TRBD2,many,TRBV12-3/TRBV12-4
CSAGGDRGRWDQPQHF,TGCAGTGCGGGCGGGGACAGGGGAAGATGGGATCAGCCCCAGCATTTT,TRBJ1-5,TRBD1,many,TRBV20-1
CASRTDNTGELFF,TGTGCCAGCAGGACCGATAACACCGGGGAGCTGTTTTTT,TRBJ2-2,NA,many,TRBV27
CASSKNRRESSYNSPLHF,TGTGCCAGCTCGAAAAACCGACGGGAGAGCTCCTATAATTCACCCCTCCACTTT,TRBJ1-6,NA,many,TRBV19
CSARNAGSGANVLTF,TGCAGTGCTAGGAATGCGGGGTCTGGGGCCAACGTCCTGACTTTC,TRBJ2-6,NA,many,TRBV20-1
CASSVGTSGGNNEQFF,TGTGCCAGCAGCGTCGGGACTAGCGGGGGGAACAATGAGCAGTTCTTC,TRBJ2-1,TRBD2,many,TRBV9
CAISSQGQGCEQYF,TGTGCCATCTCCAGCCAAGGACAGGGGTGCGAGCAGTACTTC,TRBJ2-7,TRBD1,many,TRBV10-3
CATTRGEGYTF,TGTGCCACCACGAGGGGCGAAGGCTACACCTTC,TRBJ1-2,NA,many,TRBV2
CASMASSRGNGYTF,TGTGCCAGCATGGCCAGCTCACGGGGCAATGGCTACACCTTC,TRBJ1-2,NA,NA,TRBV27
CASNKGGAGQPQHF,TGTGCCAGCAACAAAGGGGGGGCAGGTCAGCCCCAGCATTTT,TRBJ1-5,NA,many,TRBV2
CSATSLGDYGYTF,TGCAGTGCTACCTCTTTGGGTGACTATGGCTACACCTTC,TRBJ1-2,NA,many,TRBV20-1
CAATPSGRSSYNEQFF,TGTGCCGCAACCCCTAGCGGGCGAAGCTCCTACAATGAGCAGTTCTTC,TRBJ2-1,TRBD2,many,TRBV19
CSASPQGDSGYGSPLHF,TGCAGTGCTAGTCCCCAGGGAGACAGCGGCTACGGTTCACCCCTCCACTTT,TRBJ1-6,NA,many,TRBV20-1
CAWSVGGSGNTIYF,TGTGCCTGGAGTGTAGGGGGTTCTGGAAACACCATATATTTT,TRBJ1-3,NA,many,TRBV30
CASSGTSGGATNEQFF,TGTGCCAGCAGTGGGACTAGCGGGGGGGCAACAAATGAGCAGTTCTTC,TRBJ2-1,TRBD2,many,TRBV6-4
CAIRRDSYGYTF,TGTGCCATCCGCCGGGACAGCTATGGCTACACCTTC,TRBJ1-2,TRBD1,NA,TRBV2
CASSLGQGAHQPQHF,TGCGCCAGCAGCTTGGGGCAGGGAGCCCATCAGCCCCAGCATTTT,TRBJ1-5,NA,many,TRBV5-1
CASRGPGQGFEQYF,TGTGCCAGCAGGGGACCGGGACAGGGCTTCGAGCAGTACTTC,TRBJ2-7,TRBD1,few,TRBV28
CASTVGDTNYGYTF,TGCGCCAGCACCGTTGGGGATACTAACTATGGCTACACCTTC,TRBJ1-2,NA,many,TRBV5-1
CASSLASRRRDLNEQFF,TGTGCCAGCAGCTTGGCCTCGAGGCGTAGGGACCTGAATGAGCAGTTCTTC,TRBJ2-1,NA,NA,TRBV5-4
CASSLGLARGTEAFF,TGTGCCAGCAGCTTGGGTCTGGCACGGGGCACTGAAGCTTTCTTT,TRBJ1-1,NA,NA,TRBV5-8
CASSLEDVRGNTIYF,TGCGCCAGCAGCTTGGAGGACGTGCGGGGAAACACCATATATTTT,TRBJ1-3,NA,many,TRBV5-1
CSALVGSYNEQFF,TGCAGTGCTTTGGTTGGCTCCTACAATGAGCAGTTCTTC,TRBJ2-1,NA,many,TRBV20-1
CAISTTGDWTQYF,TGTGCCATCAGTACAACAGGGGATTGGACCCAGTACTTC,TRBJ2-5,TRBD1,many,TRBV10-3
CASRGTAAYEQYF,TGTGCCAGCAGGGGGACCGCGGCCTACGAGCAGTACTTC,TRBJ2-7,NA,many,TRBV6-5
CASSSRETQYF,TGCGCCAGCAGCTCGCGTGAGACCCAGTACTTC,TRBJ2-5,NA,many,TRBV5-1
CAISESGEKLFF,TGTGCCATCAGTGAGTCGGGTGAAAAACTGTTTTTT,TRBJ1-4,NA,NA,TRBV10-3
CASSFGAGPTGIEQYF,TGTGCCAGCAGCTTCGGAGCTGGACCGACAGGGATCGAGCAGTACTTC,TRBJ2-7,TRBD1,many,TRBV7-8
CAGSPEGRAYFTAGELFF,TGTGCCGGCAGCCCAGAGGGTCGGGCGTACTTCACCGCCGGGGAGCTGTTTTTT,TRBJ2-2,NA,few,TRBV7-2
CASNFRDRGLADTQYF,TGTGCCAGCAACTTCCGGGACAGGGGGCTCGCAGATACGCAGTATTTT,TRBJ2-3,TRBD1,NA,TRBV5-4
CASRFGRGSSYGYTF,TGTGCCAGCAGATTCGGCAGGGGAAGCAGCTATGGCTACACCTTC,TRBJ1-2,NA,many,TRBV2
CASGKVLAKNIQYF,TGTGCCAGCGGAAAGGTTCTAGCCAAAAACATTCAGTACTTC,TRBJ2-4,NA,few,TRBV25-1
CSAAVGLGTDTQYF,TGCAGTGCTGCAGTGGGATTGGGCACAGATACGCAGTATTTT,TRBJ2-3,NA,NA,TRBV20-1
CASSLITFGNTIYF,TGTGCCAGCAGCCTAATAACGTTTGGAAACACCATATATTTT,TRBJ1-3,NA,many,TRBV5-8
CASSINGPPTEAFF,TGTGCCAGTAGTATAAATGGGCCGCCAACTGAAGCTTTCTTT,TRBJ1-1,NA,few,TRBV19
CASRTSGSTYEQYF,TGCGCCAGCAGGACTAGCGGGAGTACCTACGAGCAGTACTTC,TRBJ2-7,TRBD2,NA,TRBV5-1
CASGLPRNNKGGGGEKLFF,TGTGCTAGTGGTTTGCCCCGGAATAATAAAGGGGGGGGAGGCGAAAAACTGTTTTTT,TRBJ1-4,NA,NA,TRBV12-5
CSAREAVGINSPLHF,TGCAGTGCTAGGGAGGCAGTCGGGATTAATTCACCCCTCCACTTT,TRBJ1-6,NA,many,TRBV20-1
CSASREGVTYEQYF,TGCAGTGCTAGCCGGGAGGGGGTTACCTACGAGCAGTACTTC,TRBJ2-7,TRBD2,many,TRBV20-1
CASSEEGGWGEKLFF,TGTGCCAGCAGTGAAGAGGGGGGGTGGGGTGAAAAACTGTTTTTT,TRBJ1-4,NA,many,TRBV2
CASSVATEGGTQYF,TGTGCCAGCAGCGTAGCTACGGAGGGAGGCACGCAGTATTTT,TRBJ2-3,NA,NA,TRBV9
CASSETVAGYEQYF,TGTGCCAGCAGCGAAACGGTTGCGGGCTACGAGCAGTACTTC,TRBJ2-7,NA,many,TRBV4-2
CASSGSPIGEQFF,TGTGCCAGTAGCGGGAGCCCTATAGGGGAGCAGTTCTTC,TRBJ2-1,TRBD2,NA,TRBV30
CASSLKSSTDTQYF,TGTGCCAGCAGTCTAAAATCGAGCACAGATACGCAGTATTTT,TRBJ2-3,NA,many,TRBV27
CASPPERIVGGPGTNEQFF,TGTGCCAGCCCCCCTGAACGGATAGTGGGAGGCCCTGGCACCAATGAGCAGTTCTTC,TRBJ2-1,NA,NA,TRBV6-1
CAISDSEDYNEQFF,TGTGCCATCAGTGATTCGGAAGACTACAATGAGCAGTTCTTC,TRBJ2-1,NA,many,TRBV10-3
CASSLTAGYSSYEQYF,TGTGCCAGCAGTTTAACGGCAGGGTACAGCTCCTACGAGCAGTACTTC,TRBJ2-7,NA,many,TRBV27